This is a list of T cell receptor beta chains from one sample in a study of cytomegalovirus exposure and HLA in healthy donors. TCRdb's table, derived via immunoSEQ multiplex PCR, lists solely in-frame clones and lacks some. This sample has approximately 170,000 clones, with around 81% found just once. Material for sequencing was PBMCs. The receptors come from a woman younger than 45 in good health and CMV-seropositive. Each CDR3 is given with its conserved first and last residue. D genes are given only for firm matches. Clone size is shown for a subset of rows, as once, few, many or a class of expanded clone.

TRBJ2-2 | 12 | TRBV25-1 | few | TRBD1 | TGTGCCAGCGGGACAGGGATCGGGGAGCTGTTTTTT | CASGTGIGELFF
TRBJ1-1 | 14 | TRBV2 | . | . | TGTGCCAGCAGTGAATGGGTTGGAGGCACTGAAGCTTTCTTT | CASSEWVGGTEAFF
TRBJ1-4 | 14 | TRBV18 | . | . | TGTGCCAGCTCACCAGACTACCCGGGTGAAAAACTGTTTTTT | CASSPDYPGEKLFF
TRBJ2-6 | 18 | TRBV9 | . | . | TGTGCCAGCAGCCGCGGTCTTGACAGAAGCTCTGGGGCCAACGTCCTGACTTTC | CASSRGLDRSSGANVLTF
TRBJ1-1 | 14 | TRBV10-3 | few | . | TGTGCCATCAGTGAGGGCCAACCCAACACTGAAGCTTTCTTT | CAISEGQPNTEAFF
TRBJ1-1 | 14 | TRBV27 | . | . | TGTGCCAGCAGTTTACCGGGGAGGAACACTGAAGCTTTCTTT | CASSLPGRNTEAFF
TRBJ1-3 | 15 | TRBV9 | . | . | TGTGCCAGCAGCCTCCGGGGGGGCTCTGGAAACACCATATATTTT | CASSLRGGSGNTIYF
TRBJ2-1 | 15 | TRBV30 | . | TRBD2 | TGTGCCTGGACGATGGGCGGGGGAATGTACAATGAGCAGTTCTTC | CAWTMGGGMYNEQFF
TRBJ2-7 | 15 | TRBV5-1 | . | TRBD2 | TGCGCCAGCAGTAACCCTAGCGGGGCGTCCTACGAGCAGTACTTC | CASSNPSGASYEQYF
TRBJ1-4 | 14 | TRBV15 | . | . | TGTGCCACCAGCATGCAGGGGTTTCGGGAAAAACTGTTTTTT | CATSMQGFREKLFF
TRBJ2-2 | 16 | TRBV5-6 | . | TRBD1 | TGTGCCAGCAGCCTTACAGGGGGAGAAGACACCGGGGAGCTGTTTTTT | CASSLTGGEDTGELFF
TRBJ1-5 | 15 | TRBV19 | . | TRBD1 | TGTGCCAGTATTCGGACAGGGGGAAGCAATCAGCCCCAGCATTTT | CASIRTGGSNQPQHF
TRBJ1-2 | 17 | TRBV5-1 | . | TRBD1 | TGCGCCAGCAGCGCGGGGCGTGCAGGGGGAAGTGACTATGGCTACACCTTC | CASSAGRAGGSDYGYTF
TRBJ1-5 | 14 | TRBV9 | . | TRBD1 | TGTGCCAGCAGCGACGGGACAGAGGTTCAGCCCCAGCATTTT | CASSDGTEVQPQHF
TRBJ1-5 | 14 | TRBV7-8 | . | . | TGTGCCAGCAGCCTCAGCAGGGTTGAGCAGCCCCAGCATTTT | CASSLSRVEQPQHF
TRBJ1-1 | 13 | TRBV11-2 | few | . | TGTGCCAGCAGCTTAAGGGGTAAGGCTGAAGCTTTCTTT | CASSLRGKAEAFF
TRBJ2-1 | 15 | TRBV7-9 | . | TRBD1 | TGTGCCAGCAGCTTGAGACAGGGAGCGTACAATGAGCAGTTCTTC | CASSLRQGAYNEQFF
TRBJ2-7 | 12 | TRBV7-8 | . | . | TGTGCCAGCAGTCCATACCAGGGCGAGCAGTACTTC | CASSPYQGEQYF
TRBJ2-7 | 13 | TRBV29-1 | . | . | TGCAGCGTTGAACAGGGTCCCAACTACGAGCAGTACTTC | CSVEQGPNYEQYF
TRBJ2-3 | 14 | TRBV2 | . | . | TGTGCCAGCAGCTACGGGACTCCCTCTGATACGCAGTATTTT | CASSYGTPSDTQYF
TRBJ2-7 | 13 | TRBV4-1 | . | . | TGCGCCAGCAGCCAAGATAGGAGCTACGAGCAGTACTTC | CASSQDRSYEQYF
TRBJ2-3 | 15 | TRBV2 | . | TRBD2 | TGTGCCAGCAGTTTCCCAGCGGGGATCACAGATACGCAGTATTTT | CASSFPAGITDTQYF
TRBJ1-1 | 12 | TRBV6-5 | . | . | TGTGCCAGCAGCCAGGGAAGCACTGAAGCTTTCTTT | CASSQGSTEAFF
TRBJ2-3 | 16 | TRBV14 | . | TRBD2 | TGTGCCAGCAGCGGGAGTCCTAGCGGGAGAACAGATACGCAGTATTTT | CASSGSPSGRTDTQYF
TRBJ2-1 | 12 | TRBV15 | . | . | TGTGCCACCAGCAGAGATACGGGTGAGCAGTTCTTC | CATSRDTGEQFF
TRBJ2-7 | 13 | TRBV5-4 | once | . | TGTGCCAGCAGTAAAGCTGAAGTTTACGAGCAGTACTTC | CASSKAEVYEQYF
TRBJ2-3 | 16 | TRBV7-2 | . | . | TGTGCCAGCAGTCTCCTTGGCGGGCCTAGCACAGATACGCAGTATTTT | CASSLLGGPSTDTQYF
TRBJ1-6 | 13 | TRBV6-5 | . | . | TGTGCCAGCAGCAGGGTTGGGAATTCACCCCTCCACTTT | CASSRVGNSPLHF
TRBJ2-2 | 16 | TRBV30 | . | TRBD2 | TGTGCCTGGAGTGTAAGGGGGACTAGCTGGACCGGGGAGCTGTTTTTT | CAWSVRGTSWTGELFF
TRBJ2-1 | 15 | TRBV9 | . | . | TGTGCCAGCAGCGTAGTGGGCCTGGGGGGTGATGAGCAGTTCTTC | CASSVVGLGGDEQFF
TRBJ2-7 | 14 | TRBV4-3 | . | . | TGCGCCAGCAGCCAAGATCCTAGTTCCTACGAGCAGTACTTC | CASSQDPSSYEQYF
TRBJ1-1 | 13 | TRBV6-1 | . | . | TGTGCCAGCAGTGAATCAATGAACACTGAAGCTTTCTTT | CASSESMNTEAFF
TRBJ2-1 | 15 | TRBV5-6 | . | . | TGTGCCAGCAGCCGCGGACAGAATGCCTACAATGAGCAGTTCTTC | CASSRGQNAYNEQFF
TRBJ1-2 | 16 | TRBV4-3 | few | . | TGCGCCAGCAGCCAAGATATCAACGCGCGTAACTATGGCTACACCTTC | CASSQDINARNYGYTF
TRBJ2-3 | 15 | TRBV5-4 | . | . | TGTGCCAGCAGCTTTGACGGGGTAGGCACAGATACGCAGTATTTT | CASSFDGVGTDTQYF
TRBJ2-3 | 15 | TRBV7-8 | . | TRBD1 | TGTGCCAGCAGCTCGGACAGGGGGAACACAGATACGCAGTATTTT | CASSSDRGNTDTQYF
TRBJ2-7 | 16 | TRBV18 | . | TRBD1 | TGTGCCAGCTCACCACCGAATCTCCGTTCGACAGGGGAGCAGTACTTC | CASSPPNLRSTGEQYF
TRBJ2-7 | 12 | TRBV5-4 | . | TRBD1 | TGTGCCAGCAGCCTGGACAGGGACGAGCAGTACTTC | CASSLDRDEQYF
TRBJ2-7 | 14 | TRBV30 | . | TRBD1 | TGTGCCTGGAGTGTGCGGACAGGGTGGTCCGAGCAGTACTTC | CAWSVRTGWSEQYF
TRBJ1-1 | 15 | TRBV15 | . | . | TGTGCCACCAGCAGAGATATTACCGGGAACACTGAAGCTTTCTTT | CATSRDITGNTEAFF
TRBJ2-1 | 11 | TRBV5-6 | . | . | TGTGCCAGCAGCTTGGCCGGTTCGCAGTTCTTC | CASSLAGSQFF
TRBJ1-3 | 15 | TRBV7-2 | once | . | TGTGCCAGCAGCCCAATCAGGGGTCAAGGAAACACCATATATTTT | CASSPIRGQGNTIYF
TRBJ2-2 | 14 | TRBV6-4 | . | . | TGTGCCAGCAGTTCGGGACATAGGACCGGGGAGCTGTTTTTT | CASSSGHRTGELFF
TRBJ2-7 | 13 | TRBV7-9 | few | . | TGTGCCAGCAGCTCCCAAAACTCCTACGAGCAGTACTTC | CASSSQNSYEQYF
TRBJ1-5 | 13 | TRBV7-2 | . | . | TGTGCCAGCAGCTTAACCAGGAATCAGCCCCAGCATTTT | CASSLTRNQPQHF
TRBJ2-2 | 15 | TRBV15 | . | TRBD2 | TGTGCCACCAGCGGAGCGGGGTTGGGCACCGGGGAGCTGTTTTTT | CATSGAGLGTGELFF
TRBJ2-6 | 15 | TRBV5-1 | . | . | TGCGCCAGCAGCCCCGGGGGAGCTGGGGCCAACGTCCTGACTTTC | CASSPGGAGANVLTF
TRBJ1-2 | 15 | TRBV25-1 | few | . | TGTGCCAGCAGTGATAGGGAGGTGTGGTACTATGGCTACACCTTC | CASSDREVWYYGYTF
TRBJ2-3 | 14 | TRBV19 | . | . | TGTGCCTGCTCGCGGGACAGATACACAGATACGCAGTATTTT | CACSRDRYTDTQYF
TRBJ1-1 | 14 | TRBV4-3 | few | . | TGCGCCAGCAGCCAAGATAGAAGGGGAACTGAAGCTTTCTTT | CASSQDRRGTEAFF
TRBJ1-5 | 14 | TRBV6-5 | . | . | TGTGCCAGCAGTTACTTTCAGGGTAATCAGCCCCAGCATTTT | CASSYFQGNQPQHF